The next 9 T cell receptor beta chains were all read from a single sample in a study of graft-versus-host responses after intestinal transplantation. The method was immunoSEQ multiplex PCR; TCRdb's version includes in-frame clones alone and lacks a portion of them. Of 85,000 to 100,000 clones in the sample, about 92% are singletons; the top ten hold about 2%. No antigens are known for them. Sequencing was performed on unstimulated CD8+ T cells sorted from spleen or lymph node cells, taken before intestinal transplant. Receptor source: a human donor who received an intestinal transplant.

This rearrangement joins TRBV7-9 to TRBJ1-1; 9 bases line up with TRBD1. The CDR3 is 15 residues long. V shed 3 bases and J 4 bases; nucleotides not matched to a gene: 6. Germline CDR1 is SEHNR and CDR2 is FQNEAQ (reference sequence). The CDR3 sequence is CASSFQTGGSTEAFF. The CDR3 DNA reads TGTGCCAGCAGCTTCCAGACAGGGGGTAGCACTGAAGCTTTCTTT.

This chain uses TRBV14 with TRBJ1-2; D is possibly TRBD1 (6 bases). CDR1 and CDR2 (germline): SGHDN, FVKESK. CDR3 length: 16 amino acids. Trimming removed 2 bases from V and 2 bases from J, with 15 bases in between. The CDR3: CASSQHGGGENYGYTF. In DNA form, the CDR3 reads TGTGCCAGCAGCCAACACGGAGGGGGGGAAAACTATGGCTACACCTTC.

CDR3 residues: CASSFYGQGEFGDTGELFF. The CDR3 DNA reads as TGTGCCAGCAGCTTTTACGGACAGGGAGAATTTGGGGACACCGGGGAGCTGTTTTTT. J is TRBJ2-2 and V is TRBV7-7, with 8 bases that match TRBD1. With 3 bases clipped from V and 3 bases from J, the junction kept 15 bases outside the gene matches. CDR1 is SSHAT and CDR2 is FNYEAQ in the germline V gene (reference sequence). There are 19 residues in the CDR3.

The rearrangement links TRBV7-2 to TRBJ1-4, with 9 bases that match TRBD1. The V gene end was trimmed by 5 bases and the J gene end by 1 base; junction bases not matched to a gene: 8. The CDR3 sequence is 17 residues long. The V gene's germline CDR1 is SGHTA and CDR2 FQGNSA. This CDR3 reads CASSVQGAVVTNEKLFF. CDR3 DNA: TGTGCCAGCAGCGTACAGGGGGCGGTTGTAACTAATGAAAAACTGTTTTTT.

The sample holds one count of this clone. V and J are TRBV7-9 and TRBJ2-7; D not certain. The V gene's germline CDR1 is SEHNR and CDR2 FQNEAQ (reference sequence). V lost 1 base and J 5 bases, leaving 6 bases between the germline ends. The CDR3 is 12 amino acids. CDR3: CASSLGTNEQYF. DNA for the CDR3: TGTGCCAGCAGCTTAGGCACTAACGAGCAGTACTTC. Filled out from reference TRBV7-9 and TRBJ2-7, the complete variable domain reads DTGVSQNPRHKITKRGQNVTFRCDPISEHNRLYWYRQTLGQGPEFLTYFQNEAQLEKSRLLSDRFSAERPKGSFSTLEIQRTEQGDSAMYLCASSLGTNEQYFGPGTRLTVT.

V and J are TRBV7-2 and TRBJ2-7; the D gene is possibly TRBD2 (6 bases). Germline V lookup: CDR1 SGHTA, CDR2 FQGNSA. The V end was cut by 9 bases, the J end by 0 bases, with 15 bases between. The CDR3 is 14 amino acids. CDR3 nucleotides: TGTGCCAGGGGGGGAGACAGTAGCTCCTACGAGCAGTACTTC. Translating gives CARGGDSSSYEQYF.

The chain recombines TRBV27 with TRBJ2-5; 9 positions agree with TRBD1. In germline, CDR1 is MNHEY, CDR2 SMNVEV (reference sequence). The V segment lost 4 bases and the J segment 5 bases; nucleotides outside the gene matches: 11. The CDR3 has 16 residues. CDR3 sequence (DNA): TGTGCCAGCAGTTCGCCGGGACAGGGTGGGAGGGAGACCCAGTACTTC. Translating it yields CASSSPGQGGRETQYF.

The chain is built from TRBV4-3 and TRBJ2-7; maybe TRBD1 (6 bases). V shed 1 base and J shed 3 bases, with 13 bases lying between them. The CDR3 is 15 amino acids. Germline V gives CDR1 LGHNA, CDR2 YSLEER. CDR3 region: CASSQAQGPDYEQYF. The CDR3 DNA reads TGCGCCAGCAGCCAAGCCCAGGGGCCGGACTACGAGCAGTACTTC.

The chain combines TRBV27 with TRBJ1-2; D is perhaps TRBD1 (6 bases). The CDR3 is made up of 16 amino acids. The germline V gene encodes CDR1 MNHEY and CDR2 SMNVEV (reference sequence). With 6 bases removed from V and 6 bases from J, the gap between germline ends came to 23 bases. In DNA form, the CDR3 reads TGTGCCAGCAGCTATGGACCCCCGGACAGATCTGATGGCTACACCTTC. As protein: CASSYGPPDRSDGYTF.